These 14 T cell receptor beta chains came from one sample sequenced in a study of long-term antiretroviral therapy in people with HIV. With survey level as its setting, the immunoSEQ assay was v3.0. Clones were read by immunoSEQ multiplex PCR, and TCRdb kept only the in-frame ones, dropping some. The sample lists some 12,000 clones; around 76% were seen once. Sequenced here: unsorted PBMCs, sampled about 7.9 years after starting antiretroviral therapy. These TCRs come from a man aged 50 to 59 with HIV.

The chain combines TRBV2 with TRBJ1-6, with D tentatively TRBD1 (5 bases). Germline-derived CDR1 and CDR2 are SNHLY and FYNNEI. The ends were cut back, 6 bases at V and 2 bases at J, with 11 bases in the middle. The CDR3 spans 15 residues. This CDR3 reads CASRTEGTYNSPLHF. CDR3 sequence (DNA): TGTGCCAGCAGGACAGAAGGGACCTATAATTCACCCCTCCACTTT.

The chain carries TRBV6-6 and TRBJ2-7; TRBD2 aligns across 11 bases. CDR1 and CDR2 (germline): MNHNY, SVGAGI (reference sequence). CDR3 length: 15 residues. V was clipped by 1 base and J by 6 bases; unmatched bases: 5. CDR3 nucleotide sequence: TGTGCCAGCAGTTACTATAGCGGGGGGGCCGGCGAGCAGTACTTC. This translates into CASSYYSGGAGEQYF.

This clone was detected only a few times. This chain connects TRBV5-4 to TRBJ2-6, with D tentatively TRBD1 or TRBD2 (5 bases each). The CDR3 length is 14 residues. CDR1 SGHNT and CDR2 YYREEE come from the germline V gene (reference sequence). Trimming took off 7 bases at V and 4 bases at J, with 12 bases between the two ends. CDR3 bases: TGTGCCAGCGAACCGGGGCGCGGGGCCAACGTCCTGACTTTC. This encodes CASEPGRGANVLTF.

This clone was picked up one time. The genes are TRBV11-2 and TRBJ2-3; TRBD2 is a possible D gene (6 bases). The CDR3 covers 16 residues. Germline V gene lookup returns CDR1 SGHAT and CDR2 FQNNGV. Trimming cost V 0 bases and J 4 bases, with 14 bases left between them. CDR3 coding DNA: TGTGCCAGCAGCTTAGATTGGCGGGGTGGAGCAGATACGCAGTATTTT. Residues: CASSLDWRGGADTQYF.

The chain couples TRBV7-2 to TRBJ1-5, with 8 bases matching TRBD1. The CDR3 runs to 15 residues. CDR1 is SGHTA, CDR2 FQGNSA, per germline. V was clipped by 2 bases and J by 1 base; unmatched bases: 1. This chain's CDR3 is CASSLYRGSNQPQHF. The DNA of the CDR3 is TGTGCCAGCAGCTTATACAGGGGGAGCAATCAGCCCCAGCATTTT.

This clone has just one count. The chain joins TRBV10-3 to TRBJ1-2; no definite D call. The V and J ends lost 0 bases and 6 bases respectively, with 14 bases between them. The CDR3 is 15 amino acids. The germline V gene encodes CDR1 ENHRY and CDR2 SYGVKD. This CDR3 reads CAISESRAGGNGYTF. The CDR3 coding sequence is TGTGCCATCAGTGAGTCGAGGGCAGGAGGAAATGGCTACACCTTC.

This sequence joins TRBV18 and TRBJ2-6; 7 bases are shared with TRBD1. This CDR3 has 17 amino acids. Germline V lookup: CDR1 KGHSH, CDR2 LQKENI. With 0 bases clipped from V and 7 bases from J, the junction kept 9 bases outside the gene matches. For the CDR3, the DNA is TGTGCCAGCTCACCACCGGATAGGGGGCGAAGAGCCAACGTCCTGACTTTC. It translates to CASSPPDRGRRANVLTF.

This clone was counted only a few times. V and J are TRBV2 and TRBJ1-1; D is ambiguous. V lost 8 bases, J lost 0 bases, and 7 bases lay in between. Germline V gives CDR1 SNHLY, CDR2 FYNNEI. The CDR3 length is 12 residues. CDR3 bases: TGTGCCAGCCGTCCTATGAACACTGAAGCTTTCTTT. Its protein is CASRPMNTEAFF.

This chain joins TRBV7-8 and TRBJ1-6; a possible D gene is TRBD1 (5 bases). This CDR3 has 17 amino acids. Germline V gene sequence: CDR1 SGHVS, CDR2 FQNEAQ. The V end lost 5 bases, the J end lost 2 bases, and 16 bases lay between the germline ends. CDR3 protein: CASSQVRVGAYNSPLHF. The CDR3 nucleotides are TGTGCCAGCAGCCAAGTTAGGGTAGGGGCCTATAATTCACCCCTCCACTTT.

The chain employs TRBV6-5 and TRBJ1-2, with TRBD1 matching 8 bases. The V and J ends lost 4 bases and 6 bases, in that order; junction bases with no gene match: 4. The CDR3 sequence is 13 residues long. Germline lookup yields CDR1 MNHEY and CDR2 SVGAGI. This CDR3 is CASSFGTGDGYTF. The CDR3 DNA is TGTGCCAGCAGTTTTGGGACAGGCGATGGCTACACCTTC.

This chain uses TRBV7-9 with TRBJ1-5, with TRBD1 matching 8 bases. This CDR3 contains 15 residues. Germline values: CDR1 SEHNR, CDR2 FQNEAQ (reference sequence). J was trimmed by 4 bases and V by 5 bases; bases with no gene match: 7. CDR3 residues: CASSRGTGPNQPQHF. CDR3 DNA sequence: TGTGCCAGCAGCCGAGGGACAGGCCCGAATCAGCCCCAGCATTTT.

The chain is built from TRBV10-3 and TRBJ1-2, with D perhaps TRBD1 (6 bases). There are 13 residues in the CDR3. Per the germline V gene, CDR1 is ENHRY and CDR2 is SYGVKD. V lost 4 bases and J lost 4, with 10 bases in between. The CDR3 DNA reads as TGTGCCATCAGTGCGGGGGGCGGCTATGGCTACACCTTC. Amino acid sequence: CAISAGGGYGYTF.

CDR3 DNA sequence: TGTGCCAGCAGTTACTCGGGACCCCTGCCAGATACGCAGTATTTT. Protein sequence: CASSYSGPLPDTQYF. J is TRBJ2-3 and V is TRBV6-6, with D possibly called TRBD1 or TRBD2 (5 bases each). In germline, CDR1 is MNHNY, CDR2 SVGAGI (reference sequence). The CDR3 has 15 amino acids. With 0 bases removed from V and 4 bases from J, the gap between germline ends came to 11 bases.

V usage is TRBV7-9 and J usage is TRBJ1-1, with D perhaps TRBD1 (5 bases). The CDR3 sequence is 14 residues long. Germline values: CDR1 SEHNR, CDR2 FQNEAQ (reference sequence). V was cut by 5 bases and J by 6 bases, with 16 bases left in between. DNA of the CDR3: TGTGCCAGCAGCGACCGGGATCGGGGGGCTGAAGCTTTCTTT. It encodes CASSDRDRGAEAFF.